The T cell receptor beta chain described here comes from a study of regulatory T cells in long-lasting Graves disease. This CDR3 comprises 16 residues. The V gene end was trimmed by 4 bases and the J gene end by 7 bases; junction bases not matched to a gene: 13. Germline CDR1 reads MNHEY; CDR2 reads SMNVEV (reference sequence). This clonotype was seen only a few times. Its specificity is not known. Construction of the TCR beta libraries employed iRepertoire HTBI primers in conjunction with Arm-PCR of CDR3 regions. MiXCR, run by TCRdb on the multiplex PCR reads, gives a single entry per CDR3 protein. The sample yields 530,000 or so distinct CDR3 sequences, about 16% seen once. The time point was: newly diagnosed GD, antithyroid drugs for less than 3 months. Isolated PBMC RNA provided the starting material for the TCR library. Whole-study results and caveats: Since the sample size was small, accuracy may have been reduced.

The same specimen was also included in a second study, on T cells in Graves' hyperthyroidism and ophthalmopathy. That source reports: The HTBI primer set was used in a first-round RT-PCR of the TCR CDR3.

The gene calls are TRBV27 and TRBJ1-5; 7 nucleotides line up with TRBD1. The sample was peripheral blood mononuclear cells (PBMCs), taken at new diagnosis, from a patient treated with antithyroid drugs. This receptor was obtained from a man aged 18 to 35 with Graves disease. The CDR3 is CASSSGTANFFQPQHF. The CDR3 DNA sequence: TGTGCCAGCAGTTCCGGGACAGCAAACTTCTTCCAGCCCCAGCATTTT.